Presented here are 5 T cell receptor beta chains from one specimen sequenced in a study of somatic mutations in cytotoxic T cells in rheumatoid arthritis. Clones were read by immunoSEQ multiplex PCR, and TCRdb kept only the in-frame ones, dropping some. The data show tens of thousands of clones, roughly four fifths seen once. The sequenced sample was CD8+ T cells sorted from blood. These receptors all stem from a man aged 35-49 years in good health.

J is TRBJ1-3 and V is TRBV30; D unresolved. The ends were cut back, 0 bases at V and 2 bases at J, with 5 bases in the middle. The CDR3 covers 13 residues. Germline CDR1 and CDR2: GTSNPN and SVGIG (reference sequence). The CDR3 here is CAWSVPPGNTIYF. In nucleotides, the CDR3 is TGTGCCTGGAGTGTCCCCCCTGGAAACACCATATATTTT.

The gene calls are TRBV15 and TRBJ2-7, with 11 bases lining up with TRBD2. The CDR3 extends over 15 amino acids. J was trimmed by 4 bases and V by 6 bases; bases with no gene match: 8. Looked up from germline, CDR1 is LNHNV and CDR2 is YYDKDF (reference sequence). The CDR3: CATRSTSGGPYEQYF. The CDR3 DNA reads TGTGCCACCAGATCAACTAGCGGGGGACCTTACGAGCAGTACTTC.

In nucleotides, the CDR3 is TGTGCCACCCTAACGTGGACTAGCGGGAGTTACGAGCAGTACTTC. This translates into CATLTWTSGSYEQYF. The chain couples TRBV6-6 to TRBJ2-7; 13 bases agree with TRBD2. V was pared by 10 bases and J by 4 bases, with 10 bases of the junction left unmatched. This CDR3 comprises 15 residues. Per germline, CDR1 MNHNY and CDR2 SVGAGI (reference sequence).

This chain joins TRBV27 and TRBJ2-7, with 13 bases that match TRBD2. V shed 6 bases and J 3 bases; nucleotides not matched to a gene: 5. The CDR3 length is 15 residues. Germline assignment: CDR1 MNHEY and CDR2 SMNVEV (reference sequence). The CDR3 loop reads CASSPGLAGIYEQYF. DNA for the CDR3: TGTGCCAGCAGCCCGGGACTAGCGGGAATCTACGAGCAGTACTTC.

The rearrangement links TRBV6-5 to TRBJ2-2; D might be TRBD2 (5 bases). The ends were cut back, 2 bases at V and 5 bases at J, with 15 bases in the middle. Germline CDR1 is MNHEY and CDR2 is SVGAGI. The CDR3 covers 16 residues. The CDR3 DNA reads TGTGCCAGCAGTTACGCTAGTGGGAGTCTGACCGGGGAGCTGTTTTTT. Its translation: CASSYASGSLTGELFF.